A single sample gave rise to the 23 T cell receptor beta chains below, sequenced in a study of cytomegalovirus exposure and HLA in healthy donors. TCRdb's table, derived via immunoSEQ multiplex PCR, lists solely in-frame clones and lacks some. The data contain 60,000 to 65,000 clones, approximately 95% of them singletons. Sequencing input: PBMCs. The receptor source for this set is a young woman in good health and CMV-seropositive.

The chain recombines TRBV4-3 with TRBJ2-5, with TRBD1 matching 8 bases. CDR1 LGHNA and CDR2 YSLEER come from the germline V gene. V lost 0 bases and J lost 4; bases outside the gene matches: 13. The CDR3 is made up of 18 amino acids. CDR3: CASSQDWTGFGPRETQYF. Here the CDR3 DNA reads TGCGCCAGCAGCCAAGATTGGACAGGGTTCGGACCAAGAGAGACCCAGTACTTC.

Comment on this clone: In the same sample, other DNA sequences code for this CDR3. J is TRBJ2-7 and V is TRBV20-1; 7 nucleotides line up with TRBD2. The CDR3 extends over 11 amino acids. The J segment lost 4 bases and the V segment lost 3 bases, leaving 0 bases of the junction unmatched. Germline assignment: CDR1 DFQATT and CDR2 SNEGSKA (reference sequence). The chain's CDR3 is CSARGGYEQYF. Written as DNA, the CDR3 is TGCAGTGCTAGGGGAGGGTACGAGCAGTACTTC.

This clone was recorded once. The genes are TRBV5-1 and TRBJ2-5, with D possibly matching TRBD2 (6 bases). Germline V gives CDR1 SGHRS, CDR2 YFSETQ. Deletions cut 4 bases from V and 4 bases from J, with 17 bases between. The CDR3 length is 15 residues. CDR3 in amino acids: CASSLGTGIGETQYF. The DNA of the CDR3 is TGCGCCAGCAGCCTTGGGACTGGGATCGGAGAGACCCAGTACTTC.

J is TRBJ2-7 and V is TRBV7-9; 8 nucleotides match TRBD1. The trim removed 6 bases at V and 0 bases at J, leaving 16 bases unmatched. Germline CDR1 SEHNR, CDR2 FQNEAQ (reference sequence). This CDR3 is built from 18 residues. The CDR3 DNA follows: TGTGCCAGCAGTCCAGGTGGCAGGGGGCTCACGGCCTCCTACGAGCAGTACTTC. Its protein is CASSPGGRGLTASYEQYF. Together with reference TRBV7-9 and TRBJ2-7, the CDR3 gives the full variable domain: DTGVSQNPRHKITKRGQNVTFRCDPISEHNRLYWYRQTLGQGPEFLTYFQNEAQLEKSRLLSDRFSAERPKGSFSTLEIQRTEQGDSAMYLCASSPGGRGLTASYEQYFGPGTRLTVT.

This clone is a singleton in its sample. The gene calls are TRBV9 and TRBJ2-1, with 8 bases that match TRBD2. The J segment lost 8 bases and the V segment lost 0 bases, leaving 7 bases of the junction unmatched. Germline V lookup: CDR1 SGDLS, CDR2 YYNGEE. CDR3 length: 15 amino acids. The DNA for the CDR3 is TGTGCCAGCAGCGTAGCGGGGGGGCCTATCGATGAGCAGTTCTTC. Its translation: CASSVAGGPIDEQFF.

The chain has TRBV6-4 and TRBJ2-3; 14 bases agree with TRBD2. The length of the CDR3 is 17 residues. Germline CDR1 reads MRHNA; CDR2 reads SNTAGT. V lost 6 bases, J lost 3 bases, and 8 bases stayed unmatched. The CDR3 bases are TGTGCCAGCAGCGGGACTAGCGGGGGTGGTTCTACAGATACGCAGTATTTT. This gives the protein CASSGTSGGGSTDTQYF.

The chain has TRBV7-9 and TRBJ2-7, with D perhaps TRBD1 (5 bases). The CDR3 has 15 amino acids. V was shortened by 3 bases and J by 5 bases, with 17 bases between the two germline ends. Germline lookup yields CDR1 SEHNR and CDR2 FQNEAQ (reference sequence). The CDR3, as DNA: TGTGCCAGCAGCTTGATCGACAGCCCGGCCAACGAGCAGTACTTC. Protein sequence: CASSLIDSPANEQYF.

This clone was seen once. V usage is TRBV15 and J usage is TRBJ1-4; D not certain. In germline, CDR1 is LNHNV, CDR2 YYDKDF (reference sequence). The CDR3 loop spans 12 amino acids. With 5 bases removed from V and 5 bases from J, the gap between germline ends came to 6 bases. The CDR3 DNA reads as TGTGCCACCAGCCTATGGAATGAAAAACTGTTTTTT. Residues: CATSLWNEKLFF.

V usage is TRBV5-1 and J usage is TRBJ2-2; TRBD2 is a possible D gene (6 bases). Germline V gene lookup returns CDR1 SGHRS and CDR2 YFSETQ. Trimming left V 4 bases short and J 1 base short, with 14 bases between. CDR3 length: 16 residues. The CDR3 reads CASSARDGRNTGELFF. CDR3 DNA: TGCGCCAGCAGCGCTCGGGACGGGAGGAACACCGGGGAGCTGTTTTTT.

V gene TRBV15 combines with J gene TRBJ1-3; no clear D gene. CDR1 is LNHNV and CDR2 is YYDKDF in the germline V gene (reference sequence). CDR3 length: 17 amino acids. V shed 0 bases and J shed 0 bases, with 12 bases lying between them. In nucleotides, the CDR3 is TGTGCCACCAGCAGAGAGGCAGACATGTTCTCTGGAAACACCATATATTTT. This gives the protein CATSREADMFSGNTIYF.

This sequence joins TRBV30 and TRBJ1-5; perhaps TRBD1 as D (6 bases). The V and J ends lost 2 bases and 0 bases respectively, with 11 bases between them. The CDR3 spans 15 residues. Looked up from germline, CDR1 is GTSNPN and CDR2 is SVGIG (reference sequence). CDR3 bases: TGTGCCTGGAGTCTTCAGGGGAATAGCAATCAGCCCCAGCATTTT. Residues: CAWSLQGNSNQPQHF.

The V gene is TRBV27, the J gene TRBJ1-6, with 9 positions matching TRBD1. Trimming at V came to 2 bases and at J to 8 bases, leaving 10 bases not matched to a gene. This CDR3 contains 17 residues. CDR1 and CDR2 from the germline V gene are MNHEY and SMNVEV (reference sequence). The CDR3 is CASSLRGTGTRDSPLHF. DNA of the CDR3: TGTGCCAGCAGTTTACGGGGGACAGGGACCCGGGATTCACCCCTCCACTTT.

V usage is TRBV27 and J usage is TRBJ2-7; 11 positions match TRBD1. The CDR3 is made up of 16 amino acids. The germline V gene has CDR1 MNHEY and CDR2 SMNVEV (reference sequence). V shed 2 bases, J shed 3 bases, and the junction held 6 bases outside the gene matches. The CDR3 bases are TGTGCCAGCAGTTTAGGGGCCGGGACAGGGGGCTACGAGCAGTACTTC. Translating it yields CASSLGAGTGGYEQYF.

The count of this clone is one. This chain links TRBV28 with TRBJ1-1, with 7 nucleotides matching TRBD1. The V segment lost 5 bases and the J segment 8 bases; nucleotides outside the gene matches: 8. CDR1 and CDR2 from the germline V gene are MDHEN and SYDVKM. The CDR3 extends over 13 amino acids. For the CDR3, the DNA is TGTGCCAGCAGTGAATATACAGGGGCGGAAGCTTTCTTT. This gives the protein CASSEYTGAEAFF.

The chain employs TRBV9 and TRBJ2-7; TRBD2 matches 10 bases. Germline lookup yields CDR1 SGDLS and CDR2 YYNGEE. The CDR3 has 14 residues. After removal of 1 base from V and 6 bases from J, the junction contained 4 bases not matched to a gene. The CDR3 spells CASSVTSGAREQYF. The CDR3 DNA sequence: TGTGCCAGCAGCGTAACTAGCGGGGCCCGCGAGCAGTACTTC.

The rearrangement uses TRBV5-6 and TRBJ1-5, with D possibly TRBD1 on 5 matching bases. V lost 1 base, J lost 4 bases, and 9 bases lay in between. This CDR3 has 14 amino acids. The germline CDR1 and CDR2 sequences are SGHDT and YYEEEE. The CDR3 sequence: CASSLRGGNQPQHF. The CDR3 DNA is TGTGCCAGCAGCTTGAGGGGAGGTAATCAGCCCCAGCATTTT.

This clone is a singleton in its sample. The chain is built from TRBV18 and TRBJ1-6, with 12 bases aligning to TRBD1. The CDR3 covers 17 residues. J gave up 5 bases and V 2 bases, and 4 bases lay outside the gene matches. From germline, CDR1 is KGHSH and CDR2 LQKENI. The CDR3 loop reads CASSPGGQGANNSPLHF. The DNA of the CDR3 is TGTGCCAGCTCACCAGGGGGACAGGGGGCTAATAATTCACCCCTCCACTTT. Drawing the rest from reference TRBV18 and TRBJ1-6, the complete variable domain is NAGVMQNPRHLVRRRGQEARLRCSPMKGHSHVYWYRQLPEEGLKFMVYLQKENIIDESGMPKERFSAEFPKEGPSILRIQQVVRGDSAAYFCASSPGGQGANNSPLHFGNGTRLTVT.

Only one count was recorded for this clone. The rearrangement joins TRBV9 to TRBJ1-6; 7 bases fit TRBD1. The CDR3 has 15 amino acids. The V and J ends lost 3 bases and 5 bases, in that order; junction bases with no gene match: 5. The germline gives CDR1 SGDLS, CDR2 YYNGEE. CDR3 in DNA: TGTGCCAGCAGCGCCAGGGGGTACGATAATTCACCCCTCCACTTT. Amino acid sequence: CASSARGYDNSPLHF. Variable domain in full (rest from reference TRBV9 and TRBJ1-6): DSGVTQTPKHLITATGQRVTLRCSPRSGDLSVYWYQQSLDQGLQFLIQYYNGEERAKGNILERFSAQQFPDLHSELNLSSLELGDSALYFCASSARGYDNSPLHFGNGTRLTVT.

The chain uses TRBV6-1 and TRBJ1-2; 8 nucleotides line up with TRBD1. CDR1 and CDR2 (germline): MNHNS, SASEGT. The CDR3 extends over 12 amino acids. The J segment lost 8 bases and the V segment lost 8 bases, leaving 7 bases of the junction unmatched. CDR3 sequence (DNA): TGTGCCAGCTCGGGACAGGTCGGCGGCTACACCTTC. It codes for CASSGQVGGYTF.

The chain uses TRBV19 and TRBJ1-1; TRBD1 agrees at 7 bases. The CDR3 length is 16 residues. CDR1 is LNHDA and CDR2 is SQIVND in the germline V gene (reference sequence). V dropped 5 bases and J dropped 3; count of bases not matched to a gene: 12. The chain's CDR3 is CASSFKEGARDTEAFF. The CDR3 DNA follows: TGTGCCAGTAGTTTCAAAGAGGGGGCGCGGGACACTGAAGCTTTCTTT.

This chain uses TRBV5-1 with TRBJ2-7; D call uncertain. The CDR3 runs 15 residues. V was trimmed by 4 bases and J by 1 base, leaving 15 bases between them. The germline V gene has CDR1 SGHRS and CDR2 YFSETQ. For the CDR3, the DNA is TGCGCCAGCAGCCCCCTCCGCGGAGATTCCTACGAGCAGTACTTC. Its protein is CASSPLRGDSYEQYF. The full variable domain, in which reference TRBV5-1 and TRBJ2-7 provide the parts outside the CDR3, is KAGVTQTPRYLIKTRGQQVTLSCSPISGHRSVSWYQQTPGQGLQFLFEYFSETQRNKGNFPGRFSGRQFSNSRSEMNVSTLELGDSALYLCASSPLRGDSYEQYFGPGTRLTVT.

The rearrangement uses TRBV9 and TRBJ2-1; TRBD2 matches at 11 bases. Trimming cost V 0 bases and J 4 bases; bases outside gene matches: 3. This CDR3 has 16 amino acids. Germline values: CDR1 SGDLS, CDR2 YYNGEE. The CDR3, as DNA: TGTGCCAGCAGCGTAGTAACTAGCGGGGGTTACAATGAGCAGTTCTTC. Amino acids: CASSVVTSGGYNEQFF.

The rearrangement links TRBV18 to TRBJ1-2; possibly TRBD1 for D (6 bases). Trimming took 4 bases from V and 3 from J, leaving 9 bases between them. CDR1 is KGHSH and CDR2 is LQKENI in the germline V gene. The CDR3 extends over 13 amino acids. CDR3 residues: CASSRGPDYGYTF. For the CDR3, the DNA is TGTGCCAGCTCACGGGGGCCCGACTATGGCTACACCTTC.